A single sample is the source of the 15 T cell receptor beta chains below, sequenced in a study of cytomegalovirus exposure and HLA in healthy donors. Use of 60 Vbeta and 13 Jbeta primers characterized the PCR. Produced via immunoSEQ multiplex PCR; TCRdb's table is partial and in-frame only. The sample includes approximately 180,000 clones, about 70% seen only once; the top ten take around 1.9%. The sample taken for sequencing was PBMCs. The receptors originated from a woman in her twenties or thirties in good health and CMV-seronegative.

CDR3 residues: CASSSIDRGRGQPQHF. The CDR3 region has the DNA TGTGCCAGTAGTTCCATAGACAGGGGACGCGGTCAGCCCCAGCATTTT. J is TRBJ1-5 and V is TRBV19, with 8 bases lining up with TRBD1. Germline lookup yields CDR1 LNHDA and CDR2 SQIVND (reference sequence). The CDR3 loop spans 16 amino acids. V was pared by 5 bases and J by 6 bases, with 12 bases of the junction left unmatched.

The chain uses TRBV5-4 and TRBJ2-3; D unresolved. Germline CDR1 reads SGHNT; CDR2 reads YYREEE (reference sequence). Trimming cost V 4 bases and J 5 bases, with 14 bases left between them. CDR3 length equals 14 residues. In DNA form, the CDR3 reads TGTGCCAGCAGCCTGGGGTCCCTCGGAGATACGCAGTATTTT. Amino acid sequence: CASSLGSLGDTQYF.

This clone was observed many times. The CDR3 DNA follows: TGTGCCATCAGCTACAGCCCGGTCTACAATGAGCAGTTCTTC. Encoded protein: CAISYSPVYNEQFF. This sequence joins TRBV10-3 and TRBJ2-1; D uncertain. CDR1 is ENHRY and CDR2 is SYGVKD in the germline V gene. The CDR3 covers 14 residues. The germline V and J ends were trimmed by 6 bases and 3 bases, with 12 bases remaining between them.

The rearrangement links TRBV7-6 to TRBJ2-1, with 11 bases matching TRBD2. J gave up 0 bases and V 2 bases, and 12 bases lay outside the gene matches. The CDR3 runs 20 residues. Germline V gives CDR1 SGHVS, CDR2 FNYEAQ. In DNA, the CDR3 is TGTGCCAGCAGCTTAAGGTCCGGGCTAGCGGGAGGTAGCTCCTACAATGAGCAGTTCTTC. Translation gives CASSLRSGLAGGSSYNEQFF.

This clone occurred a few times. The rearrangement links TRBV5-4 to TRBJ2-7; 12 positions agree with TRBD1. V shed 4 bases and J 6 bases; nucleotides not matched to a gene: 8. Germline lookup yields CDR1 SGHNT and CDR2 YYREEE (reference sequence). The CDR3 is 15 residues long. The CDR3 sequence: CASSASGQGAREQYF. As DNA, the CDR3 is TGTGCCAGCAGCGCCTCGGGACAGGGGGCTCGCGAGCAGTACTTC.

This chain links TRBV7-7 with TRBJ2-7, with TRBD1 as a possible D gene (6 bases). V dropped 4 bases and J dropped 3 bases, with 10 bases sitting between them. CDR3 size: 13 residues. Germline values: CDR1 SSHAT, CDR2 FNYEAQ (reference sequence). CDR3 protein: CASSSSDSYEQYF. CDR3 coding DNA: TGTGCCAGCAGCTCCTCGGACAGCTACGAGCAGTACTTC.

The rearrangement joins TRBV30 to TRBJ2-3; D is perhaps TRBD2 (6 bases). The CDR3 is 14 residues long. Deletions cut 2 bases from V and 1 base from J, with 10 bases between. Looked up from germline, CDR1 is GTSNPN and CDR2 is SVGIG (reference sequence). The DNA for the CDR3 is TGTGCCTGGAGTACCGGGACTGGCACAGATACGCAGTATTTT. This codes for CAWSTGTGTDTQYF. The variable domain in full, with the rest retrieved from reference TRBV30 and TRBJ2-3, is SQTIHQWPATLVQPVGSPLSLECTVEGTSNPNLYWYRQAAGRGLQLLFYSVGIGQISSEVPQNLSASRPQDRQFILSSKKLLLSDSGFYLCAWSTGTGTDTQYFGPGTRLTVL.

J is TRBJ1-6 and V is TRBV15; D may be TRBD1 (6 bases). Trimming removed 0 bases from V and 2 bases from J, with 8 bases in between. Per germline, CDR1 LNHNV and CDR2 YYDKDF (reference sequence). This CDR3 comprises 16 residues. DNA of the CDR3: TGTGCCACCAGCAGAGAGCGGGGGCCCTATAATTCACCCCTCCACTTT. Protein sequence: CATSRERGPYNSPLHF.

The genes are TRBV13 and TRBJ2-1; 14 nucleotides match TRBD2. With V trimmed by 4 bases and J by 0 bases, 11 bases remained unmatched. This CDR3 has 20 amino acids. Germline CDR1 reads PRHDT; CDR2 reads FYEKMQ (reference sequence). CDR3 protein: CASSSLWTSGGLSSYNEQFF. DNA of the CDR3: TGTGCCAGCAGCTCCCTTTGGACTAGCGGGGGGCTGAGCTCCTACAATGAGCAGTTCTTC.

This chain joins TRBV6-5 and TRBJ2-1, with 9 bases aligning to TRBD2. Germline CDR1 is MNHEY and CDR2 is SVGAGI. The CDR3 has 15 amino acids. V lost 0 bases, J lost 3 bases, and 0 bases stayed unmatched. CDR3 in amino acids: CASSYSTSGYNEQFF. CDR3 in DNA: TGTGCCAGCAGTTACTCGACTAGCGGCTACAATGAGCAGTTCTTC.

This clone has more than one count but fewer than ten. This sequence joins TRBV13 and TRBJ2-3, with 7 bases identical to TRBD2. The CDR3 is made up of 16 amino acids. Germline values: CDR1 PRHDT, CDR2 FYEKMQ (reference sequence). The V and J ends lost 5 bases and 2 bases, in that order; junction bases with no gene match: 10. CDR3 sequence (DNA): TGTGCCAGCAGCGGCGGGGGACTTACATCCACAGATACGCAGTATTTT. This sequence encodes CASSGGGLTSTDTQYF.

This clone showed up just a few times. V and J are TRBV2 and TRBJ2-5; 12 bases match TRBD1. V lost 4 bases, J lost 5 bases, and 2 bases stayed unmatched. The germline CDR1 and CDR2 sequences are SNHLY and FYNNEI. The CDR3 loop spans 14 amino acids. CDR3 DNA: TGTGCCAGCAGTGGGGACAGGGGGCACGAGACCCAGTACTTC. Translating it yields CASSGDRGHETQYF.

The gene calls are TRBV5-1 and TRBJ2-3; possibly TRBD1 for D (5 bases). The germline gives CDR1 SGHRS, CDR2 YFSETQ. The CDR3 covers 16 residues. V dropped 3 bases and J dropped 0 bases, with 14 bases sitting between them. CDR3 sequence reads: CASSSGAGISTDTQYF. The CDR3 DNA reads TGCGCCAGCAGCTCTGGGGCAGGGATCAGCACAGATACGCAGTATTTT.

This chain joins TRBV6-5 and TRBJ2-3, with 7 bases matching TRBD2. The CDR3 runs 16 residues. Germline loops: CDR1 MNHEY, CDR2 SVGAGI. J was trimmed by 0 bases and V by 0 bases; bases with no gene match: 3. The CDR3 sequence: CASSYSISGSTDTQYF. The DNA for the CDR3 is TGTGCCAGCAGTTACTCAATTAGCGGGAGCACAGATACGCAGTATTTT.

The chain recombines TRBV19 with TRBJ1-1; D uncertain. The CDR3 loop spans 15 amino acids. V lost 4 bases, J lost 6 bases, and 18 bases lay in between. Germline CDR1 LNHDA, CDR2 SQIVND (reference sequence). CDR3 in amino acids: CASSRGGLVSSEAFF. CDR3 nucleotides: TGTGCCAGTAGTAGGGGAGGGCTTGTGAGTTCTGAAGCTTTCTTT. Full variable domain (missing parts from reference TRBV19 and TRBJ1-1): DGGITQSPKYLFRKEGQNVTLSCEQNLNHDAMYWYRQDPGQGLRLIYYSQIVNDFQKGDIAEGYSVSREKKESFPLTVTSAQKNPTAFYLCASSRGGLVSSEAFFGQGTRLTVV.